This T cell receptor (beta chain) was sequenced in a study of blood T cell repertoires in COVID-19. Looked up from germline, CDR1 is MGHRA and CDR2 is YSYEKL. The V and J ends lost 1 base and 4 bases respectively, with 13 bases between them. The CDR3 is 16 amino acids. Per the original data handling: The authors estimated nucleated cell counts from reference gene primer amplification. Produced via immunoSEQ multiplex PCR; TCRdb's table is partial and in-frame only. Clonal size and the V and J genes are those of that table, whereas D and trimming came from the DNA. The data contain under 300,000 clones, roughly 84% of them singletons.

The specimen sequenced was peripheral blood. This clonotype was obtained from a human donor with COVID-19, enrolled during active disease. The donor label of this sample is uncertain. The gene calls are TRBV4-1 and TRBJ2-2; D is possibly TRBD1 (6 bases). The CDR3 reads CASSQAGRTATGELFF. The CDR3 DNA reads as TGCGCCAGCAGCCAAGCCGGGCGGACAGCCACCGGGGAGCTGTTTTTT.